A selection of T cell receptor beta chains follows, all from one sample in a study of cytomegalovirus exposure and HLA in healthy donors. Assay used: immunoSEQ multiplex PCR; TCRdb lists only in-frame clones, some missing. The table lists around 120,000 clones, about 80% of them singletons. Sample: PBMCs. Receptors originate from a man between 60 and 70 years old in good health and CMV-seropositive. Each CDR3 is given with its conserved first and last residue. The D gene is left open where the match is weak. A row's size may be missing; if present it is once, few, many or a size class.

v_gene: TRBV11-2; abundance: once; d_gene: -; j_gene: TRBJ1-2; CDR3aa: CASTSRLSDAGYTF; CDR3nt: TGTGCCAGCACCTCGCGGCTGTCTGATGCGGGCTACACCTTC
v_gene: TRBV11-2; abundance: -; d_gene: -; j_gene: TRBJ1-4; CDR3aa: CASSLVGAVEKLFF; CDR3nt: TGTGCCAGCAGCTTAGTAGGGGCGGTGGAAAAACTGTTTTTT
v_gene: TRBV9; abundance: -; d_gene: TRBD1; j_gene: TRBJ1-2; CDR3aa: CASSVSTGGIPGYTF; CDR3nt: TGTGCCAGCAGCGTCTCGACAGGGGGCATACCTGGCTACACCTTC
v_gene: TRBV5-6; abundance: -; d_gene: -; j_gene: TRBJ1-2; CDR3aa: CASSPSTGTPHYGYTF; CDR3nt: TGTGCCAGCAGCCCCAGTACAGGGACACCTCACTATGGCTACACCTTC
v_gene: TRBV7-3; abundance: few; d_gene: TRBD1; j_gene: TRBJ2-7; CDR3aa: CASSRTGTGEKQYF; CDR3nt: TGTGCCAGCAGCCGTACCGGGACAGGGGAAAAGCAGTACTTC
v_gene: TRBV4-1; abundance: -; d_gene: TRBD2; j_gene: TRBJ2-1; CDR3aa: CASSPVTREGGYEQFF; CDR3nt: TGCGCCAGCAGCCCCGTGACTCGGGAGGGCGGGTATGAGCAGTTCTTC
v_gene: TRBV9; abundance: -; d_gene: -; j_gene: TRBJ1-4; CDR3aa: CASSLTRIGGKLFF; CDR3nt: TGTGCCAGCAGCCTGACCAGAATAGGAGGAAAACTGTTTTTT
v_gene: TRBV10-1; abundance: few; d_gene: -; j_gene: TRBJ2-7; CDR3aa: CASSKEEVSYEQYF; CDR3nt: TGCGCCAGCTCGAAGGAGGAGGTCTCCTACGAGCAGTACTTC
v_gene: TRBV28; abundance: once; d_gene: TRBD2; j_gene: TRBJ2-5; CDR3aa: CASSATSGRGETQYF; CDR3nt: TGTGCCAGCAGTGCCACTAGCGGGAGGGGAGAGACCCAGTACTTC
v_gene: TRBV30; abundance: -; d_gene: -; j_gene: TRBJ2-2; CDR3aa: CAWSTGFAGELFF; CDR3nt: TGTGCCTGGAGTACCGGGTTCGCCGGGGAGCTGTTTTTT
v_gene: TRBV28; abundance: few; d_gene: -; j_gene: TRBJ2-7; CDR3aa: CASSLSLYEQYF; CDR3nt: TGTGCCAGCAGTTTATCTCTTTACGAGCAGTACTTC
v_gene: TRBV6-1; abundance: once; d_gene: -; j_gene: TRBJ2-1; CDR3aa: CASSALHSAHTYNEQFF; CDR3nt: TGTGCCAGCAGTGCGCTACATAGCGCCCACACCTACAATGAGCAGTTCTTC
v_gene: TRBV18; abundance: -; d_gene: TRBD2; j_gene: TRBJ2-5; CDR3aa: CASSPRLAGEGETQYF; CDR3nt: TGTGCCAGCTCACCACGACTAGCGGGAGAGGGAGAGACCCAGTACTTC
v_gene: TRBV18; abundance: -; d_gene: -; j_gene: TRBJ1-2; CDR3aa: CASSPLWGEGYTF; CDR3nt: TGTGCCAGCTCACCACTGTGGGGCGAAGGCTACACCTTC
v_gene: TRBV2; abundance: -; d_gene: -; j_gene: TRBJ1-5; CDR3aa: CASSEWSGNQPQHF; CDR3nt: TGTGCCAGCAGTGAGTGGAGCGGCAATCAGCCCCAGCATTTT
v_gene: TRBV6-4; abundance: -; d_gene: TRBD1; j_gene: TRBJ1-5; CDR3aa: CASSVVGGADQPQHF; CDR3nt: TGTGCCAGCAGTGTGGTAGGGGGCGCGGATCAGCCCCAGCATTTT
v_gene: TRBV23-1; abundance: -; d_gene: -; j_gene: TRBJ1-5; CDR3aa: CASPSVGQPQHF; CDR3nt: TGCGCCAGCCCCAGCGTCGGACAGCCCCAGCATTTT
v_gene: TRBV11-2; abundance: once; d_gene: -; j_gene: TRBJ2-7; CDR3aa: CASSLGGRSYEQYF; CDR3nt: TGTGCCAGCAGCCTTGGGGGCCGCTCCTACGAGCAGTACTTC
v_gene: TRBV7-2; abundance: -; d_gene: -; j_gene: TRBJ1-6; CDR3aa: CASSLLGAGGRSYNSPLHF; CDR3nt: TGTGCCAGCAGCTTATTGGGGGCCGGGGGGAGGTCCTATAATTCACCCCTCCACTTT
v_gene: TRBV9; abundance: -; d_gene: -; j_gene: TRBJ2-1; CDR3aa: CASSVGWQGPYNEQFF; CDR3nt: TGTGCCAGCAGCGTAGGATGGCAGGGCCCCTACAATGAGCAGTTCTTC
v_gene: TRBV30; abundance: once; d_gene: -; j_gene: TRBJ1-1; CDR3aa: CAWTKSYGTPEAFF; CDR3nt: TGTGCCTGGACTAAAAGTTACGGGACACCCGAAGCTTTCTTT
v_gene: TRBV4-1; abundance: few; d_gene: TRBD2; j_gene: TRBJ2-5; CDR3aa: CASSQVSGSGDKETQYF; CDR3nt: TGCGCCAGCAGCCAAGTATCGGGAAGCGGGGATAAAGAGACCCAGTACTTC
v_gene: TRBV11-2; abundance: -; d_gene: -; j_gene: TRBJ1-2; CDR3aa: CASSTRQNYGYTF; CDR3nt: TGTGCCAGCAGCACCCGACAGAACTATGGCTACACCTTC
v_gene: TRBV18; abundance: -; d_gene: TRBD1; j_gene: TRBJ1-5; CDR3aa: CASSPRDSDYSNQPQHF; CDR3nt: TGTGCCAGCTCACCAAGGGACAGCGATTATAGCAATCAGCCCCAGCATTTT
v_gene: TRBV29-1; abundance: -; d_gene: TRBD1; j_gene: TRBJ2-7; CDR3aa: CSVGTGDEQYF; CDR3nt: TGCAGCGTTGGTACAGGGGACGAGCAGTACTTC
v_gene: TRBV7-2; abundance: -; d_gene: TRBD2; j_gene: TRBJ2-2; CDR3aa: CASSLNSGGGTGELFF; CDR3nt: TGTGCCAGCAGCTTAAATAGCGGGGGTGGAACCGGGGAGCTGTTTTTT
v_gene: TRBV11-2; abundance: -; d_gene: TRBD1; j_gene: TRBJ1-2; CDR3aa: CASSFDRDYGYTF; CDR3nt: TGTGCCAGCAGTTTCGACAGGGACTATGGCTACACCTTC
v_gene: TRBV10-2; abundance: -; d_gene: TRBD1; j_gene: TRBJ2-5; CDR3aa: CATGQGQETQYF; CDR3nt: TGCGCCACGGGACAGGGGCAAGAGACCCAGTACTTC
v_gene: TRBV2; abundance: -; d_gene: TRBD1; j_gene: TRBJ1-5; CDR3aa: CASSRDRASVTGQPQHF; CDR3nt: TGTGCCAGCAGCAGGGACAGGGCCAGCGTGACGGGTCAGCCCCAGCATTTT
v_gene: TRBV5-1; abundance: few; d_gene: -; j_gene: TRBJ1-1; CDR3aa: CASSQQGYTEAFF; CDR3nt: TGCGCCAGCAGCCAACAGGGATACACTGAAGCTTTCTTT
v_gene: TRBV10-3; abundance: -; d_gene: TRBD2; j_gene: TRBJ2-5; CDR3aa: CAISKVPLLAGAFGETQYF; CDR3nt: TGTGCCATCAGTAAGGTCCCCCTACTAGCGGGGGCTTTCGGAGAGACCCAGTACTTC
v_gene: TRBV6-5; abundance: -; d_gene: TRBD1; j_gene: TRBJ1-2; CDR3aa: CASSYDITGGANGYTF; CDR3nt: TGTGCCAGCAGTTACGATATTACAGGGGGCGCGAATGGCTACACCTTC
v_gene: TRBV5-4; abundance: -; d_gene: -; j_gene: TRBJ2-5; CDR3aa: CASSLDPAGAQYF; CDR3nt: TGTGCCAGCAGCTTGGATCCAGCGGGTGCGCAGTACTTC
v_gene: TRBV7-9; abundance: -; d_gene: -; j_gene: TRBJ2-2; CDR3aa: CASSLNSGENTGELFF; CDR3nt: TGTGCCAGCAGCTTAAATTCAGGGGAAAACACCGGGGAGCTGTTTTTT
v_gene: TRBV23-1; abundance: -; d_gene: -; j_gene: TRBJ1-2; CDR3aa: CASAPGGNYGYTF; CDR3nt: TGCGCCAGCGCCCCGGGAGGGAACTATGGCTACACCTTC
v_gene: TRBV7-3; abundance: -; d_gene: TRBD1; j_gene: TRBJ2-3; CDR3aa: CASSLAPGQGAKNTQYF; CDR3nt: TGTGCCAGCAGCTTGGCTCCGGGACAGGGGGCGAAAAATACGCAGTATTTT
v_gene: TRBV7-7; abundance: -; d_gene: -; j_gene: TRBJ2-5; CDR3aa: CASSPVQGQETQYF; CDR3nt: TGTGCCAGCAGCCCTGTACAGGGCCAAGAGACCCAGTACTTC
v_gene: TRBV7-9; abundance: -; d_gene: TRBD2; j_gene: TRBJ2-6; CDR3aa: CASSSSGGGNVLTF; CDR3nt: TGTGCCAGCAGCTCCTCGGGGGGGGGCAACGTCCTGACTTTC
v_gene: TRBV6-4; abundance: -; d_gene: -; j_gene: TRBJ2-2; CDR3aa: CASSGDRNSGELFF; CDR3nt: TGTGCCAGCAGTGGTGACAGGAACTCCGGGGAGCTGTTTTTT
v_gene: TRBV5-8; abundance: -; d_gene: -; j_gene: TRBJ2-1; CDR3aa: CASLTGLNEQFF; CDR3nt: TGTGCCAGCCTAACAGGGTTAAATGAGCAGTTCTTC
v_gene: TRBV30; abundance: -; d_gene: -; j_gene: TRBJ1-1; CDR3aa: CAWTQAQGPEAFF; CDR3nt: TGTGCCTGGACCCAGGCCCAGGGTCCTGAAGCTTTCTTT
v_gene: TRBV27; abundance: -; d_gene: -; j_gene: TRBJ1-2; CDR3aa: CASSPQTLYGYTF; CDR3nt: TGTGCCAGCAGCCCCCAGACTCTGTATGGCTACACCTTC
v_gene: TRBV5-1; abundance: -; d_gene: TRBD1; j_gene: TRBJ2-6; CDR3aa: CASSPGQGATGANVLTF; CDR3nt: TGCGCCAGCAGCCCGGGACAGGGGGCGACTGGGGCCAACGTCCTGACTTTC
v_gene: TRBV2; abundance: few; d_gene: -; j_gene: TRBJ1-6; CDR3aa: CASSEGTGTKQGSPLHF; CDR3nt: TGTGCCAGCAGTGAAGGAACCGGGACAAAGCAAGGTTCACCCCTCCACTTT
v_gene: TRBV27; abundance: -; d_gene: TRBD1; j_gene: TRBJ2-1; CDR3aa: CASRITGGQGYNEQFF; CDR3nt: TGTGCCAGCAGAATAACCGGGGGACAGGGCTACAATGAGCAGTTCTTC
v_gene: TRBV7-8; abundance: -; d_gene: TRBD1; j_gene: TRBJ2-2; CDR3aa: CASSFPDRGPTSAGELFF; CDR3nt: TGTGCCAGCAGCTTCCCGGACAGGGGACCCACCTCCGCCGGGGAGCTGTTTTTT
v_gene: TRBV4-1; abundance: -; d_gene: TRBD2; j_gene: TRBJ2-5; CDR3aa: CASSQGVGGRGQETQYF; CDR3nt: TGCGCCAGCAGCCAAGGGGTGGGCGGGAGAGGCCAAGAGACCCAGTACTTC
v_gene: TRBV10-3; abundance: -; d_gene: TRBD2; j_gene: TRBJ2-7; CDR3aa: CAISDPSGRGYEQYF; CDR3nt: TGTGCCATCAGTGACCCTAGCGGGAGGGGGTACGAGCAGTACTTC
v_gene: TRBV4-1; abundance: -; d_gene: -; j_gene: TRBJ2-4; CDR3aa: CASSQTEAGYTSQNSQYF; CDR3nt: TGCGCCAGCAGCCAAACGGAGGCGGGATACACTAGCCAAAACAGTCAGTACTTC
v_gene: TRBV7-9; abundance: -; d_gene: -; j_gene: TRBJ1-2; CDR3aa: CASRAGTSYGYTF; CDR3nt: TGTGCCAGCAGAGCCGGGACAAGCTATGGCTACACCTTC
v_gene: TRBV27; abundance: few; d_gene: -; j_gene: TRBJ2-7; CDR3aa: CASSRDSLYSYEQYF; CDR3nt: TGTGCCAGCAGTAGAGACAGCTTGTACTCCTACGAGCAGTACTTC
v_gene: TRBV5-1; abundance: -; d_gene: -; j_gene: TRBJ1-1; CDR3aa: CASSLGPQAPNTEAFF; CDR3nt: TGCGCCAGCAGCTTGGGTCCGCAGGCTCCTAACACTGAAGCTTTCTTT
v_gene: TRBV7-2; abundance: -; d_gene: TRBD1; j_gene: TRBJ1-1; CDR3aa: CASSSGYRQGRNTEAFF; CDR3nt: TGTGCCAGCTCCTCGGGGTATCGACAGGGCAGGAACACTGAAGCTTTCTTT
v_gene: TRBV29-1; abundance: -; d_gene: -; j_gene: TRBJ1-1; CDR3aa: CSVKGGLNTEAFF; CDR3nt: TGCAGCGTCAAAGGCGGGTTGAACACTGAAGCTTTCTTT
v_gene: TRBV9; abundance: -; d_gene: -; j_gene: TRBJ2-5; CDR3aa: CASSSSGAQETQYF; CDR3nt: TGTGCCAGCAGCTCGTCTGGGGCACAAGAGACCCAGTACTTC